The clone carrying this T cell receptor (beta chain) is a singleton in its sample. The PCR was carried out with 60 Vbeta primers and 13 Jbeta primers. Only in-frame clones appear in the TCRdb table, and some are missing; sequencing was by immunoSEQ multiplex PCR. The sample lists about 200,000 clones; approximately 70% were seen once. This specimen belongs to a study of cytomegalovirus exposure and HLA in healthy donors. V lost 2 bases and J 0 bases, leaving 9 bases between the germline ends. This CDR3 is built from 15 residues. Germline V lookup: CDR1 LGHNA, CDR2 YSLEER. The chain uses TRBV4-3 and TRBJ2-3; D is possibly TRBD1 (5 bases). Sequenced material: PBMCs. The TCR comes from a woman in her twenties or thirties in good health and CMV-seronegative. The CDR3 sequence: CASSQQQESTDTQYF. In nucleotides, the CDR3 is TGCGCCAGCAGCCAACAACAGGAAAGCACAGATACGCAGTATTTT.